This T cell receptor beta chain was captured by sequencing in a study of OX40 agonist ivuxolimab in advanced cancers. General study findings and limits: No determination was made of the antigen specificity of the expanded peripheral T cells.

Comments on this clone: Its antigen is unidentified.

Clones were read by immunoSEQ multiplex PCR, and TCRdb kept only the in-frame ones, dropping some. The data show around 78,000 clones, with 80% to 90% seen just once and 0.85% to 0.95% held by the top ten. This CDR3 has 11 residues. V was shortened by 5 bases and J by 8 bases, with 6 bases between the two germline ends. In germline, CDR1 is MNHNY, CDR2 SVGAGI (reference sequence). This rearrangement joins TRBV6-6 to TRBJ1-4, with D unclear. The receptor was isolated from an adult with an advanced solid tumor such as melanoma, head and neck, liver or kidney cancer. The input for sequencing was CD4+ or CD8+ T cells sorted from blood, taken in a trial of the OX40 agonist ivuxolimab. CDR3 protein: CASSNKEKLFF. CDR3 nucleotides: TGTGCCAGCAGTAACAAGGAAAAACTGTTTTTT.